These 13 T cell receptor beta chains originate from one sample sequenced in a study of cytomegalovirus exposure and HLA in healthy donors. PCR was performed using 60 Vbeta and 13 Jbeta primers. Generated by immunoSEQ multiplex PCR, the TCRdb table keeps only in-frame clones and is missing some. The repertoire has about 130,000 clones, around 69% of them found once; the top ten carry roughly 2.7%. Sequenced sample: PBMCs. The receptor set was obtained from a human donor in good health.

The chain joins TRBV4-1 to TRBJ2-7; 7 nucleotides match TRBD2. CDR1 is MGHRA and CDR2 is YSYEKL in the germline V gene. The CDR3 extends over 16 amino acids. V gave up 0 bases and J gave up 3 bases; unmatched junction bases: 8. DNA for the CDR3: TGCGCCAGCAGCCAAGAAGGTAGAGCGGGAAGCTACGAGCAGTACTTC. Translated, it gives CASSQEGRAGSYEQYF.

There are a few counts of this clone. The junction departs from the called germline gene at one end, perhaps through a read error. The J gene is TRBJ2-5, the V gene TRBV7-9, with D unclear. Germline CDR1 reads SEHNR; CDR2 reads FQNEAQ (reference sequence). The CDR3 runs to 12 residues. This CDR3 is CSSSLKPETQYF. The CDR3, as DNA: TGTTCCAGCAGCCTAAAACCGGAGACCCAGTACTTC.

The gene calls are TRBV9 and TRBJ2-2; 11 nucleotides match TRBD2. The germline V gene has CDR1 SGDLS and CDR2 YYNGEE. This CDR3 has 17 amino acids. V shed 0 bases, J shed 6 bases, and the junction held 7 bases outside the gene matches. The CDR3 nucleotides read TGTGCCAGCAGCGTAGTAGCGGGGGGGCTTCTGGCCGGGGAGCTGTTTTTT. It encodes CASSVVAGGLLAGELFF.

This sequence joins TRBV7-2 and TRBJ2-5; D not certain. The V and J ends lost 5 bases and 6 bases respectively, with 13 bases between them. In germline, CDR1 is SGHTA, CDR2 FQGNSA. The CDR3 totals 13 residues. This chain's CDR3 is CASSTSWSQTQYF. In DNA form, the CDR3 reads TGTGCCAGCAGCACCAGCTGGAGCCAGACCCAGTACTTC. Variable domain in full (rest from reference TRBV7-2 and TRBJ2-5): GAGVSQSPSNKVTEKGKDVELRCDPISGHTALYWYRQSLGQGLEFLIYFQGNSAPDKSGLPSDRFSAERTGGSVSTLTIQRTQQEDSAVYLCASSTSWSQTQYFGPGTRLLVL.

The chain employs TRBV9 and TRBJ2-3, with D unclear. The CDR3 length is 14 residues. Trimming cost V 0 bases and J 5 bases, with 10 bases left between them. Germline CDR1 reads SGDLS; CDR2 reads YYNGEE. CDR3 sequence: CASSVELGQDTQYF. CDR3 nucleotide sequence: TGTGCCAGCAGCGTAGAATTGGGCCAAGATACGCAGTATTTT.

V is TRBV28 and J is TRBJ2-3, with TRBD2 matching 10 bases. The V gene's germline CDR1 is MDHEN and CDR2 SYDVKM. The length of the CDR3 is 17 residues. V lost 6 bases, J lost 5 bases, and 14 bases stayed unmatched. CDR3 nucleotides: TGTGCCAGCAGCACATACCCTAGCGGGAGAGGGCAAGATACGCAGTATTTT. It codes for CASSTYPSGRGQDTQYF.

The V gene is TRBV7-8, the J gene TRBJ2-1; D gene ambiguous. The CDR3 extends over 18 amino acids. The germline V gene has CDR1 SGHVS and CDR2 FQNEAQ. V was cut by 5 bases and J by 0 bases, with 20 bases left in between. The CDR3 coding sequence is TGTGCCAGCAGCCCAGCCCCAACTAACCCGAGCTCCTACAATGAGCAGTTCTTC. Translating it yields CASSPAPTNPSSYNEQFF.

This clone showed up just once. The chain couples TRBV27 to TRBJ1-6; the match to TRBD1 covers 9 bases. CDR1 and CDR2 from the germline V gene are MNHEY and SMNVEV (reference sequence). V dropped 6 bases and J dropped 9; count of bases not matched to a gene: 9. The CDR3 length is 15 residues. CDR3 in amino acids: CASSRHTGGASPLHF. The CDR3 nucleotides read TGTGCCAGCAGCCGTCACACAGGGGGCGCTTCACCCCTCCACTTT.

The rearrangement links TRBV27 to TRBJ2-7, with 8 bases matching TRBD1. The CDR3 runs to 13 residues. V was pared by 5 bases and J by 4 bases, with 4 bases of the junction left unmatched. Germline CDR1 is MNHEY and CDR2 is SMNVEV (reference sequence). The CDR3 nucleotides read TGTGCCAGCAGTCAGGGGGCGCGGTACGAGCAGTACTTC. Translating it yields CASSQGARYEQYF.

The CDR3 spells CASSSDRAPYNEQFF. CDR3 sequence (DNA): TGTGCCAGCTCATCCGACAGGGCGCCCTACAATGAGCAGTTCTTC. This chain connects TRBV18 to TRBJ2-1; 7 bases align to TRBD1. The CDR3 has 15 amino acids. The ends lost 5 bases at V and 2 bases at J; junction bases unmatched: 6. Germline V gene lookup returns CDR1 KGHSH and CDR2 LQKENI.

The chain carries TRBV27 and TRBJ2-3, with D maybe TRBD1 (5 bases). The CDR3 is made up of 14 amino acids. CDR1 is MNHEY, CDR2 SMNVEV, per germline (reference sequence). The germline V and J ends were trimmed by 3 bases and 0 bases, with 7 bases remaining between them. Here the CDR3 reads CASSFRQSTDTQYF. CDR3 nucleotide sequence: TGTGCCAGCAGTTTCCGACAGAGCACAGATACGCAGTATTTT.

In DNA form, the CDR3 reads TGCGCCAGCAGCCAAGGCGACAGGAGCTCCTACGAGCAGTACTTC. Residues: CASSQGDRSSYEQYF. This chain links TRBV4-3 with TRBJ2-7; D may be TRBD1 (6 bases). V gave up 1 base and J gave up 0 bases, with 10 bases separating them. The germline CDR1 and CDR2 sequences are LGHNA and YSLEER. The CDR3 is 15 residues long.

This clone has just a few counts. An end of the junction does not agree with germline; a read error may underlie this. This chain links TRBV28 with TRBJ1-2; D might be TRBD1 (6 bases). CDR3 size: 13 residues. Looked up from germline, CDR1 is MDHEN and CDR2 is SYDVKM. DNA for the CDR3: TGTGCCGGCAGTTTACTGGGGGCCGGTGGCTACACCTTC. Its protein is CAGSLLGAGGYTF.